What follows is one TCR beta chain and its context. The ends lost 7 bases at V and 5 bases at J; junction bases unmatched: 6. This CDR3 spans 13 amino acids. The V gene's germline CDR1 is LNHDA and CDR2 SQIVND (reference sequence). This sample is part of a study of T cell changes during pregnancy in multiple sclerosis. The protocol was immunoSEQ multiplex PCR, while the TCRdb copy is restricted to in-frame clones and leaves out a portion. The profile covers around 70,000 clones, with about 90% appearing a single time and 0.65% to 1% taken by the ten largest. This receptor was taken from a female donor with multiple sclerosis, enrolled in a pregnancy study. This chain links TRBV19 with TRBJ1-1; 8 bases match TRBD1. Sequencing was performed on peripheral blood, taken in the second trimester of pregnancy. CDR3 in amino acids: CASKPGGGTEAFF. The DNA for the CDR3 is TGTGCCAGTAAGCCAGGGGGCGGAACTGAAGCTTTCTTT.